This T cell receptor beta chain derives from a study of blood T cell repertoires in COVID-19. As for the study in general: The United States, Italy and Spain supplied acute and convalescent COVID-19 samples. Nucleic acid was either cDNA or gDNA, and it came from T cells, B-cell-depleted T cells, or PBMCs.

In the original processing: Counts of nucleated cells, estimated from reference gene primer amplification, were obtained. This table comes from immunoSEQ multiplex PCR, and its TCRdb copy is limited to in-frame clones, with some not included. Clone size and the V and J calls come from that table; the DNA yielded D and trimming. Among 140,000 to 150,000 clones listed, over 75% were seen once. The CDR3 is 14 amino acids. CDR1 WNHNN and CDR2 SYGVQD come from the germline V gene (reference sequence). With 6 bases removed from V and 4 bases from J, the gap between germline ends came to 13 bases. This chain connects TRBV10-1 to TRBJ2-1; tentative D call: TRBD1 (6 bases). The sample comprised peripheral blood. This TCR came from a woman in her fifties or sixties with COVID-19, enrolled during active disease. The CDR3, as DNA: TGCGCCAGCAGCCCAGGGGAACCTTACAATGAGCAGTTCTTC. Protein: CASSPGEPYNEQFF.